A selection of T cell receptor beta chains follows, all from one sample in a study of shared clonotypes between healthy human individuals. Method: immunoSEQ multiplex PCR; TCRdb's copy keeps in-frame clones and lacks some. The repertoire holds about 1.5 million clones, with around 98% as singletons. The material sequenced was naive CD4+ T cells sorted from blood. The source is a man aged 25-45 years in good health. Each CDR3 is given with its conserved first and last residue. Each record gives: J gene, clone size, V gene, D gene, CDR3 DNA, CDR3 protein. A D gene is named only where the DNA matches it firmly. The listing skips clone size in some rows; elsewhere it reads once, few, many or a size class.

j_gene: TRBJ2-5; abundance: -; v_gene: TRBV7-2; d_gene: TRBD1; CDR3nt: TGTGCCAGCAGTACCGGGACAGGGGTGATGGGGTACCAAGAGACCCAGTACTTC; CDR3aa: CASSTGTGVMGYQETQYF
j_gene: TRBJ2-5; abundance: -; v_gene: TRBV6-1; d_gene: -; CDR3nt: TGTGCCAGCAGTGATACTACGCGGACAGTCCGGAGGGAGACCCAGTACTTC; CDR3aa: CASSDTTRTVRRETQYF
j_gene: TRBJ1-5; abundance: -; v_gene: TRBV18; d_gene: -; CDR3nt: TGTGCCAGCTCACCACGTCCCGGGAGTGACAATCAGCCCCAGCATTTT; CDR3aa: CASSPRPGSDNQPQHF
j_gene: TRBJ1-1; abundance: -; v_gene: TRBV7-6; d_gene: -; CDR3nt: TGTGCCAGCAGCCCGGCAGTGAACACTGAAGCTTTCTTT; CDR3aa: CASSPAVNTEAFF
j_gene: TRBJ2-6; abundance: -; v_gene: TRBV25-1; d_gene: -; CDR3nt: TGTGCCAGCAGGAGCTCTGGGGCCAACGTCCTGACTTTC; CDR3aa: CASRSSGANVLTF
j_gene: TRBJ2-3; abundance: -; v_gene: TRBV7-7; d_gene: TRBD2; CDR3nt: TGTGCTAGCAGCGCCGGGACTAGATACACAGATACGCAGTATTTT; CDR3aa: CASSAGTRYTDTQYF
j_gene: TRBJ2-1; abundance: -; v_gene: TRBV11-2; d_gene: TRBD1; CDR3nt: TGTGCCAGCAGCGGCCGCCAGGGGGCCTCCTACAATGAGCAGTTCTTC; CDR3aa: CASSGRQGASYNEQFF
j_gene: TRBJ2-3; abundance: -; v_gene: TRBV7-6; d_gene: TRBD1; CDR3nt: TGTGCCAGCAGGTTGGGGACAGGGGCAGATACGCAGTATTTT; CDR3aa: CASRLGTGADTQYF
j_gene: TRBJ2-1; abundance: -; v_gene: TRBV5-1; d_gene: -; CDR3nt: TGCGCCAGCAGCTTGACCCTAGCGGTCGAGGGGGATGAGCAGTTCTTC; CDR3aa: CASSLTLAVEGDEQFF
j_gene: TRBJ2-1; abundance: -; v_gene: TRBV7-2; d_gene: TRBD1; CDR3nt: TGTGCCAGCAGCCCCCCCGGGACAGGGGGGCTCAATGAGCAGTTCTTC; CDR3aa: CASSPPGTGGLNEQFF
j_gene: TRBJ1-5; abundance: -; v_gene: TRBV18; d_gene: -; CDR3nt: TGTGCCAGCTCACCCGGTCGTGGCGTTTCGGAGGGTGATCAGCCCCAGCATTTT; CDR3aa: CASSPGRGVSEGDQPQHF
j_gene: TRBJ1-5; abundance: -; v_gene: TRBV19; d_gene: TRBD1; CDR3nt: TGTGCCACAGGGGCCAGGGGGTTCGATAGCAATCAGCCCCAGCATTTT; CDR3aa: CATGARGFDSNQPQHF
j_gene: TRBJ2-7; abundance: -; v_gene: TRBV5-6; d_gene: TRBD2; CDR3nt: TGTGCCAGCAGCTCTAGCGGGAAAACCTACGAGCAGTACTTC; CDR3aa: CASSSSGKTYEQYF
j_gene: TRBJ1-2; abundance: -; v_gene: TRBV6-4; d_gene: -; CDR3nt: TGTGCCAGCAGTGACTCGGGGTGGGGGTGTAACTATGGCTACACCTTC; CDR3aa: CASSDSGWGCNYGYTF
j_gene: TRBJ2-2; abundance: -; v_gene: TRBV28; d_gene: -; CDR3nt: TGTGCCAGCAGTTCCCCCGGGCTGAAGGTCGGGGAGCTGTTTTTT; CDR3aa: CASSSPGLKVGELFF
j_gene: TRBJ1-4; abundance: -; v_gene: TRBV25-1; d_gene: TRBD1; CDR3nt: TGTGCCAGCAGTGAGGGGACAGGGGTCTATGAAAAACTGTTTTTT; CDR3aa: CASSEGTGVYEKLFF
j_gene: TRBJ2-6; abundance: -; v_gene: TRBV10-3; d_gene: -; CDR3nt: TGTGCCATCACGGCAGGTATGTCCTCTGGGGCCAACGTCCTGACTTTC; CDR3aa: CAITAGMSSGANVLTF
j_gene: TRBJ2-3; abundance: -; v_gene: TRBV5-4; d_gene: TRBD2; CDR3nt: TGTGCCAGCAGCTTGGGACTAGCGGGAGGGCCGACAGATACGCAGTATTTT; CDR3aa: CASSLGLAGGPTDTQYF
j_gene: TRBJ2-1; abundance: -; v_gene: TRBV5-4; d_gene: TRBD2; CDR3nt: TGTGCCAGCAGCTTGGCCCCCCCCGGGAGGGTAAATGAGCAGTTCTTC; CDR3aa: CASSLAPPGRVNEQFF
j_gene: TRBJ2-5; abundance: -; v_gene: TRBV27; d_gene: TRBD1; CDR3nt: TGTGCCAGCACCCGGACAGGGGCATTGGAGACCCAGTACTTC; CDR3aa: CASTRTGALETQYF
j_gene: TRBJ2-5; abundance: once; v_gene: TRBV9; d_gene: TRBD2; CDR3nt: TGTGCCAGCAGCGTAGGGGCTAGCGGGATCCAAGAGACCCAGTACTTC; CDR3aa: CASSVGASGIQETQYF
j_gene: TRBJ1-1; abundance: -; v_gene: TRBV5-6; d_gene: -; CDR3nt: TGTGCCAGCAGCTCCTGGGGAGTCGGGAACACTGAAGCTTTCTTT; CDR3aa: CASSSWGVGNTEAFF
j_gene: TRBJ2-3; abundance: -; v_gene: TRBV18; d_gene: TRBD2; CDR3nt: TGTGCCAGCTCACCACTAGCGGGCTCGACCGATACGCAGTATTTT; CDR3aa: CASSPLAGSTDTQYF
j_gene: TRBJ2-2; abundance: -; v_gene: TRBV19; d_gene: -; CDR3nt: TGTGCCAGTAAAGAACAGGGTCTGGGCGGGGAGCTGTTTTTT; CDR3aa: CASKEQGLGGELFF
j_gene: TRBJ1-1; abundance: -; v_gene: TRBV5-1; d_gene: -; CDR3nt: TGCGCCAGCAGCTTGTTGGGGGGCTTAGCGAACACTGAAGCTTTCTTT; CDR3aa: CASSLLGGLANTEAFF
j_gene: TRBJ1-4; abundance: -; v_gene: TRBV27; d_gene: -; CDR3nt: TGTGCCAGCAGTTTTCAGAGTTCTCTTTACGAAAAACTGTTTTTT; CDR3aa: CASSFQSSLYEKLFF
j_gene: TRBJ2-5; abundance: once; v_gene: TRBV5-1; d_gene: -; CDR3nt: TGCGCCAGCAGCTTGTCCCTCCCCACAGAGACCCAGTACTTC; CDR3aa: CASSLSLPTETQYF
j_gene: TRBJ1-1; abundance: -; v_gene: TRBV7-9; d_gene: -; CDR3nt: TGTGCCAGCAGCTTAGCGGGACGGAACACTGAAGCTTTCTTT; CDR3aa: CASSLAGRNTEAFF
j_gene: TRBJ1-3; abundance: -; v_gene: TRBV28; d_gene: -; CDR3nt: TGTGCCAGCAGTTCTACGGACCGCGTCCTCGGAAACACCATATATTTT; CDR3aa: CASSSTDRVLGNTIYF
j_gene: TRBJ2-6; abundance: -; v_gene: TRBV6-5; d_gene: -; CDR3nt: TGTGCCAGCAGTGCGGCGGCCACCAACGTCCTGACTTTC; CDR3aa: CASSAAATNVLTF
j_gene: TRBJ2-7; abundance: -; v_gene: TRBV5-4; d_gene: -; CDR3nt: TGTGCCAGCAGCTTGGAAGCGCCCAGCTCCTACGAGCAGTACTTC; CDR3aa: CASSLEAPSSYEQYF
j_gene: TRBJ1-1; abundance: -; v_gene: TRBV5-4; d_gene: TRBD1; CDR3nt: TGTGCCAGCAGCCCCGGAGACAGGGAGAACACTGAAGCTTTCTTT; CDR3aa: CASSPGDRENTEAFF
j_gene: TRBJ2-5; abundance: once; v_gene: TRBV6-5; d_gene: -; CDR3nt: TGTGCCAGCAGTTACAGCGGCCAAGAGACCCAGTACTTC; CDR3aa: CASSYSGQETQYF
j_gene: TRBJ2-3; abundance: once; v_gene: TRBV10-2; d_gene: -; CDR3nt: TGCGCCAGCAGTGAGGCCCTCTCTGGCACAGATACGCAGTATTTT; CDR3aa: CASSEALSGTDTQYF
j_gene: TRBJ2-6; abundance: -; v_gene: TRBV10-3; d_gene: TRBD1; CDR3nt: TGTGCCATCCAGCCTTATGGGACAGGGGGCTCTGGGGCCAACGTCCTGACTTTC; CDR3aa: CAIQPYGTGGSGANVLTF
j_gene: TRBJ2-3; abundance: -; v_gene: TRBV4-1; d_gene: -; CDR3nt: TGCGCCAGCAGCCAATTAGGGGCTGGAAGCACAGATACGCAGTATTTT; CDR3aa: CASSQLGAGSTDTQYF
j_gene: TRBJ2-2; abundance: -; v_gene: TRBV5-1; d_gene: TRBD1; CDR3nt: TGCGCCAGCAGCCCCGGACAGGGGTTGGACACCGGGGAGCTGTTTTTT; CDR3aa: CASSPGQGLDTGELFF
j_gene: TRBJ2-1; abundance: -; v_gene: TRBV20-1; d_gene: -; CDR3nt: TGCAGTGCTGGTCAGCTCTCGCCCCACTTCTTC; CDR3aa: CSAGQLSPHFF
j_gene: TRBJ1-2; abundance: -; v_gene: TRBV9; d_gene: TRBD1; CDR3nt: TGTGCCAGCAGCGTAGAGGGACAGGGATCAATCTATGGCTACACCTTC; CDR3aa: CASSVEGQGSIYGYTF
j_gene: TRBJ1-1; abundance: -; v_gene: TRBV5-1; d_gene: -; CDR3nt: TGCGCCAGCAGCTTGGGGCAGGCGAGCACTGAAGCTTTCTTT; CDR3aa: CASSLGQASTEAFF
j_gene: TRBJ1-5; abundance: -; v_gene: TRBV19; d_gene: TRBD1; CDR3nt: TGTGCCAGTAGTTCGACCGGGACAGTTTATCAGCCCCAGCATTTT; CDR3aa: CASSSTGTVYQPQHF
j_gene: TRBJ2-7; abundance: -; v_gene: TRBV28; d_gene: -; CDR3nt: TGTGCCAGCAGTTTAGGGTCCGGGCGTAGCTCCTACGAGCAGTACTTC; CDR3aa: CASSLGSGRSSYEQYF
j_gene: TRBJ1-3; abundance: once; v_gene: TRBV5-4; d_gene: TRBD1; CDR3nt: TGTGCCAGCAGCTTCGGACAGGGGCGAAACACCATATATTTT; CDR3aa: CASSFGQGRNTIYF
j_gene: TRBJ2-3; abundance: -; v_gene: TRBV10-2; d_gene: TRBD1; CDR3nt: TGCGCCAGCAGTGATACAGGGGGAGGTACGCAGTATTTT; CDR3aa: CASSDTGGGTQYF
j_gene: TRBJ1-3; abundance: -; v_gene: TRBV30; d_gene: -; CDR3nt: TGTGCCTGGGACAGGAGCTCTGGAAACACCATATATTTT; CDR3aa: CAWDRSSGNTIYF
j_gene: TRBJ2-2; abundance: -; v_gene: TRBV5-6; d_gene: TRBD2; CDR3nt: TGTGCCAGCAGCCCCGTGGGAGGGCCCGGGGAGCTGTTTTTT; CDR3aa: CASSPVGGPGELFF
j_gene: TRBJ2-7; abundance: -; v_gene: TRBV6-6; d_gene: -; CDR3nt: TGTGCCAGCAGTCCAGGCAGGGGCAGGGTGTCCTACGAGCAGTACTTC; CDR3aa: CASSPGRGRVSYEQYF
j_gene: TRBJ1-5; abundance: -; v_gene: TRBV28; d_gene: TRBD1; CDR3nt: TGTGCCAGCAGTTTAGATCTCCCCTCAGGGGGCAAGCCCCAGCATTTT; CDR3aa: CASSLDLPSGGKPQHF
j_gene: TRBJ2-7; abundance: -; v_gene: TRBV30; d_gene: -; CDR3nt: TGTGCCTGGAGTTCACGGACACTTCTCTACGAGCAGTACTTC; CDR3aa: CAWSSRTLLYEQYF
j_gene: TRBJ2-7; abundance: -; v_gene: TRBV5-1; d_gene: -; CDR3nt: TGCGCCAGCAGCCTAGGGACGGATACCTACGAGCAGTACTTC; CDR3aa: CASSLGTDTYEQYF
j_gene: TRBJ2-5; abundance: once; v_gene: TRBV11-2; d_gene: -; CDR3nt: TGTGCCAGCAGCTCTCGGGGGGCAACCGAGGAGACCCAGTACTTC; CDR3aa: CASSSRGATEETQYF
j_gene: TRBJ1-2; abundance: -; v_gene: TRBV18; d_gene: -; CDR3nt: TGTGCCAGCTCACCGAGACAGGTAGAATGGGGCTACACCTTC; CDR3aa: CASSPRQVEWGYTF
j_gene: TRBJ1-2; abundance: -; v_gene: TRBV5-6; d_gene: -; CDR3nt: TGTGCCAGCAGCTTGGAAGGGTATGGCTACACCTTC; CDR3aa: CASSLEGYGYTF
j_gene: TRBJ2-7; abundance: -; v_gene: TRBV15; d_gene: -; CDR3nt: TGTGCCACCAGGGACTACAAGGGGCCCTCCTACGAGCAGTACTTC; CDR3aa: CATRDYKGPSYEQYF
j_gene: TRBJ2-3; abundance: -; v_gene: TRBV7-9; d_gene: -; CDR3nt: TGTGCCAGCAGCTTTGGGTTCAGGGATACGCAGTATTTT; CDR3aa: CASSFGFRDTQYF